A selection of T cell receptor beta chains follows, all from one sample in a study of blood T cell repertoires in COVID-19. Sequenced by immunoSEQ multiplex PCR; TCRdb stores in-frame clones only, minus some. Of 450,000 or so clones in the sample, 89% were seen once. The sequenced sample consisted of peripheral blood. These receptors were collected from a woman aged 35 to 49 with COVID-19, enrolled during active disease. CDR3s include the opening cysteine and the closing phenylalanine or tryptophan. Each record gives: CDR3 length, clone size, D gene, V gene, J gene, CDR3 DNA, CDR3 protein. The D gene is left open where the match is weak. Not every row has a clone size; where given, it reads once, few, many or a size class.

cdr3_length: 13; clone_size: .; d_call: TRBD1; v_call: TRBV10-3; j_call: TRBJ1-6; cdr3_nt: TGTGCCAATAGGGACAGAAATAATTCACCCCTCCACTTT; cdr3_aa: CANRDRNNSPLHF
cdr3_length: 16; clone_size: .; d_call: TRBD1; v_call: TRBV6-6; j_call: TRBJ1-2; cdr3_nt: TGTGCCAGCAGTTACGGCAGGGGGCTCGTAATCCATGGCTACACCTTC; cdr3_aa: CASSYGRGLVIHGYTF
cdr3_length: 14; clone_size: .; d_call: .; v_call: TRBV11-2; j_call: TRBJ2-5; cdr3_nt: TGTGCCAGCAGCCCCGGCTCGGGATTCGAGACCCAGTACTTC; cdr3_aa: CASSPGSGFETQYF
cdr3_length: 13; clone_size: .; d_call: .; v_call: TRBV30; j_call: TRBJ2-2; cdr3_nt: TGTGCCTGGGGGGAGGATCACACCGGGGAGCTGTTTTTT; cdr3_aa: CAWGEDHTGELFF
cdr3_length: 15; clone_size: once; d_call: TRBD1; v_call: TRBV4-1; j_call: TRBJ2-7; cdr3_nt: TGCGCCAGCAGCCAAATGGGCGACAGGGTCTACGAGCAGTACTTC; cdr3_aa: CASSQMGDRVYEQYF
cdr3_length: 15; clone_size: once; d_call: TRBD1; v_call: TRBV6-5; j_call: TRBJ2-1; cdr3_nt: TGTGCCAGCAGTTACGGGACAGCCTCCTACAATGAGCAGTTCTTC; cdr3_aa: CASSYGTASYNEQFF
cdr3_length: 17; clone_size: .; d_call: .; v_call: TRBV4-1; j_call: TRBJ1-1; cdr3_nt: TGCGCCAGCAGCCAAGATGGAGCGGGGGGAGGGCGCGCTGAAGCTTTCTTT; cdr3_aa: CASSQDGAGGGRAEAFF
cdr3_length: 15; clone_size: once; d_call: TRBD2; v_call: TRBV27; j_call: TRBJ2-2; cdr3_nt: TGTGCCAGCAGTACTAGCGGCGTGCACACCGGGGAGCTGTTTTTT; cdr3_aa: CASSTSGVHTGELFF
cdr3_length: 12; clone_size: few; d_call: TRBD1; v_call: TRBV6-6; j_call: TRBJ2-2; cdr3_nt: TGTGCCATTGGGACAGGGCCCGGGGAGCTGTTTTTT; cdr3_aa: CAIGTGPGELFF
cdr3_length: 14; clone_size: .; d_call: .; v_call: TRBV28; j_call: TRBJ2-2; cdr3_nt: TGTGCCAGCAGTAGCCTGACAGGAACCGGGGAGCTGTTTTTT; cdr3_aa: CASSSLTGTGELFF
cdr3_length: 14; clone_size: .; d_call: TRBD1; v_call: TRBV6-5; j_call: TRBJ1-1; cdr3_nt: TGTGCCAGCAGTTACTCCCAGGGGGAGACTGAAGCTTTCTTT; cdr3_aa: CASSYSQGETEAFF
cdr3_length: 12; clone_size: once; d_call: .; v_call: TRBV2; j_call: TRBJ1-5; cdr3_nt: TGTGCCAGCAGTGCAGAAGATCAGCCCCAGCATTTT; cdr3_aa: CASSAEDQPQHF
cdr3_length: 14; clone_size: few; d_call: .; v_call: TRBV7-2; j_call: TRBJ1-5; cdr3_nt: TGTGCCAGCAGCCCCGGGAGGAGCAATCAGCCCCAGCATTTT; cdr3_aa: CASSPGRSNQPQHF
cdr3_length: 16; clone_size: once; d_call: TRBD2; v_call: TRBV7-6; j_call: TRBJ2-3; cdr3_nt: TGTGCCAGCAGCTTAGTGACTAGCGGGCGCACAGATACGCAGTATTTT; cdr3_aa: CASSLVTSGRTDTQYF
cdr3_length: 12; clone_size: .; d_call: .; v_call: TRBV6-5; j_call: TRBJ2-1; cdr3_nt: TGTGCCAGCAGGGCATCCAACAATGAGCAGTTCTTC; cdr3_aa: CASRASNNEQFF
cdr3_length: 13; clone_size: .; d_call: TRBD2; v_call: TRBV7-2; j_call: TRBJ2-7; cdr3_nt: TGTGCCAGCACGAGCGGGGGGCGATGGGAGCAGTACTTC; cdr3_aa: CASTSGGRWEQYF
cdr3_length: 14; clone_size: .; d_call: .; v_call: TRBV7-9; j_call: TRBJ2-7; cdr3_nt: TGTGCCACTTCTGAGCTAACAGGAGCCTACGAGCAGTACTTC; cdr3_aa: CATSELTGAYEQYF
cdr3_length: 16; clone_size: .; d_call: TRBD2; v_call: TRBV5-1; j_call: TRBJ2-3; cdr3_nt: TGCGCCAGCAGCTTTGGACTAGCGGGAGCCACAGATACGCAGTATTTT; cdr3_aa: CASSFGLAGATDTQYF
cdr3_length: 13; clone_size: .; d_call: .; v_call: TRBV30; j_call: TRBJ2-7; cdr3_nt: TGTGCCTGGAGACCGGGAGTCCCCTACGAGCAGTACTTC; cdr3_aa: CAWRPGVPYEQYF
cdr3_length: 13; clone_size: .; d_call: .; v_call: TRBV30; j_call: TRBJ1-1; cdr3_nt: TGTGCCTGGTCAGGGGTAGGGAAGACTGAAGCTTTCTTT; cdr3_aa: CAWSGVGKTEAFF
cdr3_length: 15; clone_size: .; d_call: .; v_call: TRBV28; j_call: TRBJ1-5; cdr3_nt: TGTGCCAGTATCCCGGCGGGTGGCTGGGTTCAGCCCCAGCATTTT; cdr3_aa: CASIPAGGWVQPQHF
cdr3_length: 13; clone_size: .; d_call: .; v_call: TRBV12-3/TRBV12-4; j_call: TRBJ1-2; cdr3_nt: TGTGCCAGCAGCTTCCCCGGGAACTATGGCTACACCTTC; cdr3_aa: CASSFPGNYGYTF
cdr3_length: 16; clone_size: once; d_call: .; v_call: TRBV27; j_call: TRBJ1-2; cdr3_nt: TGTGCCAGCAGTCCTCATTCCTCAGGGCTCTATTATGGCTACACCTTC; cdr3_aa: CASSPHSSGLYYGYTF
cdr3_length: 14; clone_size: .; d_call: TRBD1; v_call: TRBV5-1; j_call: TRBJ2-7; cdr3_nt: TGCGCCAGCAGCCCCGGGACAGGGTATATCGAGCAGTACTTC; cdr3_aa: CASSPGTGYIEQYF
cdr3_length: 15; clone_size: .; d_call: TRBD1; v_call: TRBV30; j_call: TRBJ1-2; cdr3_nt: TGTGCCTGGAGACTTACCAACAGGGGGGGGTATGGCTACACCTTC; cdr3_aa: CAWRLTNRGGYGYTF
cdr3_length: 16; clone_size: .; d_call: .; v_call: TRBV2; j_call: TRBJ2-2; cdr3_nt: TGTGCCAGCAGTGCCCTTCGGGTGCAGAACACCGGGGAGCTGTTTTTT; cdr3_aa: CASSALRVQNTGELFF
cdr3_length: 16; clone_size: once; d_call: .; v_call: TRBV10-3; j_call: TRBJ2-2; cdr3_nt: TGTGCCATCAGTGGGCGAGACGGGACCGGGGGCGGGGAGCTGTTTTTT; cdr3_aa: CAISGRDGTGGGELFF
cdr3_length: 15; clone_size: few; d_call: TRBD1; v_call: TRBV27; j_call: TRBJ1-5; cdr3_nt: TGTGCCAGCAGTTTAGCCGGGACAGGGGATCAGCCCCAGCATTTT; cdr3_aa: CASSLAGTGDQPQHF
cdr3_length: 13; clone_size: few; d_call: .; v_call: TRBV5-5; j_call: TRBJ1-4; cdr3_nt: TGTGCCAGCAGCCCGGGGAGTTCGGAAAAACTGTTTTTT; cdr3_aa: CASSPGSSEKLFF
cdr3_length: 14; clone_size: .; d_call: .; v_call: TRBV9; j_call: TRBJ1-4; cdr3_nt: TGTGCCAGCAGCGGAGGGCTGTATGTGGAAAAACTGTTTTTT; cdr3_aa: CASSGGLYVEKLFF
cdr3_length: 11; clone_size: .; d_call: .; v_call: TRBV19; j_call: TRBJ1-2; cdr3_nt: TGTGCCAGTAGTTCAGTATATGGCTACACCTTC; cdr3_aa: CASSSVYGYTF
cdr3_length: 19; clone_size: .; d_call: TRBD1; v_call: TRBV27; j_call: TRBJ1-5; cdr3_nt: TGTGCCAGCAGCCCAATCAGGACAGGGGGCGAGGTTGGCAATCAGCCCCAGCATTTT; cdr3_aa: CASSPIRTGGEVGNQPQHF
cdr3_length: 16; clone_size: .; d_call: .; v_call: TRBV5-1; j_call: TRBJ1-6; cdr3_nt: TGCGCCAGCAGCTTGGGGCAACTTGGGGGGAATTCACCCCTCCACTTT; cdr3_aa: CASSLGQLGGNSPLHF
cdr3_length: 20; clone_size: .; d_call: TRBD2; v_call: TRBV5-5; j_call: TRBJ2-3; cdr3_nt: TGTGCCAGCAGCTTGCTATTTCTAGCGGGGGCCACCGGCCTCACAGATACGCAGTATTTT; cdr3_aa: CASSLLFLAGATGLTDTQYF
cdr3_length: 16; clone_size: .; d_call: .; v_call: TRBV6-2/TRBV6-3; j_call: TRBJ1-1; cdr3_nt: TGTGCCAGCAGTTACAACCTTTATGGGCAGGACACTGAAGCTTTCTTT; cdr3_aa: CASSYNLYGQDTEAFF
cdr3_length: 15; clone_size: .; d_call: TRBD1; v_call: TRBV7-9; j_call: TRBJ1-1; cdr3_nt: TGTGCCAGCAGCGGGGACAGGGGTCCCTACACTGAAGCTTTCTTT; cdr3_aa: CASSGDRGPYTEAFF
cdr3_length: 15; clone_size: .; d_call: .; v_call: TRBV30; j_call: TRBJ1-1; cdr3_nt: TGTGCCTGTGGGACCCGAAGCAGGGGGAACACTGAAGCTTTCTTT; cdr3_aa: CACGTRSRGNTEAFF
cdr3_length: 15; clone_size: .; d_call: TRBD2; v_call: TRBV6-4; j_call: TRBJ2-1; cdr3_nt: TGTGCCAGCAGTGACCCTGTTGCGGGAGGCAATGAGCAGTTCTTC; cdr3_aa: CASSDPVAGGNEQFF
cdr3_length: 13; clone_size: .; d_call: .; v_call: TRBV7-9; j_call: TRBJ1-2; cdr3_nt: TGTGCCAGCAGCTCTGGACGGGGTTATGGCTACACCTTC; cdr3_aa: CASSSGRGYGYTF
cdr3_length: 12; clone_size: .; d_call: .; v_call: TRBV6-5; j_call: TRBJ2-2; cdr3_nt: TGTGCCAGCAGTTCTCTCACCGGGGAGCTGTTTTTT; cdr3_aa: CASSSLTGELFF
cdr3_length: 14; clone_size: once; d_call: TRBD2; v_call: TRBV7-2; j_call: TRBJ2-7; cdr3_nt: TGTGCCAGCAGCTTGGCTAGCGGGACCTACGAGCAGTACTTC; cdr3_aa: CASSLASGTYEQYF
cdr3_length: 18; clone_size: .; d_call: .; v_call: TRBV9; j_call: TRBJ2-1; cdr3_nt: TGTGCCAGCAGCCCAAGAGGGACAACTCAGGGCTCCTACAATGAGCAGTTCTTC; cdr3_aa: CASSPRGTTQGSYNEQFF
cdr3_length: 14; clone_size: many; d_call: TRBD2; v_call: TRBV6-1; j_call: TRBJ2-7; cdr3_nt: TGTGCCAGCAGTGATAGCGGGAGTGGTTACGAGCAGTACTTC; cdr3_aa: CASSDSGSGYEQYF
cdr3_length: 14; clone_size: .; d_call: TRBD1; v_call: TRBV6-5; j_call: TRBJ1-2; cdr3_nt: TGTGCCAGCAGACCCCCGGGGACAGACTATGGCTACACCTTC; cdr3_aa: CASRPPGTDYGYTF
cdr3_length: 15; clone_size: .; d_call: TRBD1; v_call: TRBV18; j_call: TRBJ2-5; cdr3_nt: TGTGCCAGCTCACCAAGGGGGCGGAATAAAGAGACCCAGTACTTC; cdr3_aa: CASSPRGRNKETQYF
cdr3_length: 12; clone_size: .; d_call: .; v_call: TRBV27; j_call: TRBJ1-5; cdr3_nt: TGTGCCAGCAGTTTTTCGGGGCAGCCCCAGCATTTT; cdr3_aa: CASSFSGQPQHF
cdr3_length: 17; clone_size: .; d_call: TRBD1; v_call: TRBV6-2/TRBV6-3; j_call: TRBJ1-2; cdr3_nt: TGTGCCAGCAGTTACTTACGTCGGACAGGGAAGTGGGAAGGCTACACCTTC; cdr3_aa: CASSYLRRTGKWEGYTF
cdr3_length: 13; clone_size: .; d_call: TRBD1; v_call: TRBV27; j_call: TRBJ1-1; cdr3_nt: TGTGCCAGCAGTTCCACAGGGGTTGTAAAGGCTTTCTTT; cdr3_aa: CASSSTGVVKAFF